The clone carrying this TCR beta chain was counted once. Its target is unknown. Using immunoSEQ multiplex PCR, the repertoire was profiled, and TCRdb retains in-frame clones only, with some absent. The data hold roughly 74,000 clones, with about 85% observed a single time. Sample time point: week 23, last vaccination. Vaccine doses each comprised 300 ug of mutant IDH1 20-mer peptide, with topical imiquimod. The entry originates in a study of a mutant IDH1 vaccine in newly diagnosed glioma. Study as a whole: Weeks 1, 3, 5, 7, 11, 15, 19 and 23 were when patients received their eight vaccinations. Standard pretreatment was either radiotherapy, temozolomide, or, for most, radiochemotherapy with temozolomide. Commencement of vaccination occurred 4-6 weeks following radiotherapy alone, or concurrently with temozolomide cycles.

Trimming left V 4 bases short and J 2 bases short, with 8 bases between. Germline-derived CDR1 and CDR2 are MGHRA and YSYEKL. The CDR3 extends over 14 amino acids. The TCR sequence derives from a woman aged 45-65 years with glioma. This chain joins TRBV4-1 and TRBJ2-2, with TRBD2 as a possible D gene (5 bases). This material consisted of PBMCs, taken from a glioma patient whose treatment included an IDH1 peptide vaccine. This chain's CDR3 is CASSLRANTGELFF. The CDR3 nucleotides are TGCGCCAGCAGCCTGAGGGCCAACACCGGGGAGCTGTTTTTT.